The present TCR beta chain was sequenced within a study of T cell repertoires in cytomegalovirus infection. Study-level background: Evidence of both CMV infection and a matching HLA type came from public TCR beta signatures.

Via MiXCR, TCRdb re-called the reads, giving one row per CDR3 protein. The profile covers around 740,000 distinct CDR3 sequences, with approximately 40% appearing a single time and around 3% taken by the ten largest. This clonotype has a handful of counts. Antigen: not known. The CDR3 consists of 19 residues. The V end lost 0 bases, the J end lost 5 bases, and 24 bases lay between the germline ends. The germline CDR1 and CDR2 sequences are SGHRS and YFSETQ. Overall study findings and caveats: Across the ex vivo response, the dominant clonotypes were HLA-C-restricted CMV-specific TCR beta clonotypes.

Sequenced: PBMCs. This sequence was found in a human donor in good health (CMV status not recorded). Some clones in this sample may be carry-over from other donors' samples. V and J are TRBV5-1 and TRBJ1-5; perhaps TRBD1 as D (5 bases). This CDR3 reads CASSLDGPHAGSGDQPQHF. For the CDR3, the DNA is TGCGCCAGCAGCTTGGATGGGCCCCATGCAGGGTCGGGAGATCAGCCCCAGCATTTT.